These 29 T cell receptor beta chains originate from one sample sequenced in a study of cytomegalovirus exposure and HLA in healthy donors. Both 60 Vbeta primers and 13 Jbeta primers went into the PCR. The method was immunoSEQ multiplex PCR; TCRdb's version includes in-frame clones alone and lacks a portion of them. Altogether 150,000 or so clones are present, approximately 80% being singletons, with the ten largest covering 13%. Sequenced material: PBMCs. These receptors all come from a man in his forties in good health and CMV-seropositive.

V is TRBV7-2 and J is TRBJ2-7, with TRBD2 identical over 14 bases. CDR3 length: 18 amino acids. Per the germline V gene, CDR1 is SGHTA and CDR2 is FQGNSA. V gave up 2 bases and J gave up 2 bases; unmatched junction bases: 8. DNA of the CDR3: TGTGCCAGCAGCTTAAGCGGGACTAGCGGGAGTTTCCCCTACGAGCAGTACTTC. It specifies CASSLSGTSGSFPYEQYF. Based on the CDR3 plus reference TRBV7-2 and TRBJ2-7, the full variable domain is GAGVSQSPSNKVTEKGKDVELRCDPISGHTALYWYRQSLGQGLEFLIYFQGNSAPDKSGLPSDRFSAERTGGSVSTLTIQRTQQEDSAVYLCASSLSGTSGSFPYEQYFGPGTRLTVT.

The chain uses TRBV12-2 and TRBJ2-7; TRBD2 reflects the table's D call only, with no check against the DNA. TRBV12-2 is an annotated pseudogene. The CDR3 contains 18 residues. The CDR3 loop is CASRRLTLTSGSSYEQYF. For the CDR3, the DNA is TGTGCAAGTCGGCGCCTTACATTGACTAGCGGGAGCTCCTACGAGCAGTACTTC.

The chain is built from TRBV7-3 and TRBJ2-1; a weak D match, TRBD1 (5 bases). CDR1 and CDR2 from the germline V gene are SGHTA and FQGTGA. V lost 5 bases, J lost 4 bases, and 9 bases lay in between. The CDR3 covers 13 residues. CDR3 coding DNA: TGTGCCAGCAGCCGAGACAGATACAATGAGCAGTTCTTC. It is translated as CASSRDRYNEQFF.

V is TRBV6-6 and J is TRBJ1-1, with D maybe TRBD1 (5 bases). The CDR3 spans 14 residues. Germline values: CDR1 MNHNY, CDR2 SVGAGI (reference sequence). V was cut by 8 bases and J by 2 bases, with 15 bases left in between. In DNA, the CDR3 is TGTGCCAGCGGAACCCGGGGGACTAACACTGAAGCTTTCTTT. Translation: CASGTRGTNTEAFF.

This sequence joins TRBV30 and TRBJ2-3; maybe TRBD2 (6 bases). CDR1 and CDR2 from the germline V gene are GTSNPN and SVGIG (reference sequence). This CDR3 comprises 16 residues. The V end lost 3 bases, the J end lost 6 bases, and 22 bases lay between the germline ends. The DNA of the CDR3 is TGTGCCTGGAGCGGATGGGAGGCGGTTACACAGGATACGCAGTATTTT. This encodes CAWSGWEAVTQDTQYF.

The gene calls are TRBV2 and TRBJ2-1; 7 bases are a match to TRBD1. The CDR3 extends over 15 amino acids. The trim removed 6 bases at V and 2 bases at J, leaving 7 bases unmatched. Germline CDR1 reads SNHLY; CDR2 reads FYNNEI. The CDR3 reads CASRETGNPYNEQFF. CDR3 bases: TGTGCCAGCAGGGAGACAGGGAATCCCTACAATGAGCAGTTCTTC.

This clone has a handful of counts. V and J are TRBV12-5 and TRBJ2-2; D uncertain. The CDR3 totals 13 residues. Germline CDR1 reads LGHNT; CDR2 reads FRNRAP. Trimming stripped 6 bases from V and 3 bases from J, with 8 bases between. The CDR3 protein is CASGSTHTGELFF. CDR3 DNA sequence: TGTGCTAGTGGAAGCACCCACACCGGGGAGCTGTTTTTT. Drawing the rest from reference TRBV12-5 and TRBJ2-2, the complete variable domain is DARVTQTPRHKVTEMGQEVTMRCQPILGHNTVFWYRQTMMQGLELLAYFRNRAPLDDSGMPKDRFSAEMPDATLATLKIQPSEPRDSAVYFCASGSTHTGELFFGEGSRLTVL.

The chain joins TRBV7-2 to TRBJ2-2, with D perhaps TRBD2 (5 bases). The CDR3 covers 14 residues. Deletions cut 0 bases from V and 8 bases from J, with 10 bases between. Germline values: CDR1 SGHTA, CDR2 FQGNSA. Here the CDR3 reads CASSLAIGGGELFF. The CDR3, as DNA: TGTGCCAGCAGCTTAGCGATTGGAGGAGGGGAGCTGTTTTTT.

V and J are TRBV5-4 and TRBJ2-7; D may be TRBD1 (8 bases). CDR1 is SGHNT and CDR2 is YYREEE in the germline V gene (reference sequence). The V and J ends lost 3 bases and 4 bases respectively, with 14 bases between them. The CDR3 consists of 14 residues. The CDR3 DNA is TGTGCCAGCAGCTCACAGGGGGGGAGTTACGAGCAGTACTTC. Its translation: CASSSQGGSYEQYF.

The chain has TRBV7-3 and TRBJ2-3; 8 nucleotides match TRBD2. Germline CDR1 is SGHTA and CDR2 is FQGTGA. This CDR3 region has 14 residues. V was clipped by 5 bases and J by 5 bases; unmatched bases: 6. Written as DNA, the CDR3 is TGTGCCAGCAGCCGTAGCGGGAAGCAAGATACGCAGTATTTT. Protein sequence: CASSRSGKQDTQYF.

The chain has TRBV9 and TRBJ1-1; weak D call: TRBD1 (5 bases). Trimming took 5 bases from V and 1 from J, leaving 12 bases between them. The CDR3 consists of 14 residues. Germline V gene lookup returns CDR1 SGDLS and CDR2 YYNGEE. The CDR3 is CASRGGGENTEAFF. CDR3 in DNA: TGTGCCAGCAGGGGGGGAGGGGAGAACACTGAAGCTTTCTTT.

The J gene is TRBJ2-7, the V gene TRBV11-2, with 9 bases matching TRBD1. J gave up 3 bases and V 5 bases, and 2 bases lay outside the gene matches. CDR3 size: 13 residues. Germline lookup yields CDR1 SGHAT and CDR2 FQNNGV. The CDR3 nucleotides are TGTGCCAGCAGCCGGGACAGGGTCTACGAGCAGTACTTC. Protein product: CASSRDRVYEQYF.

This chain links TRBV2 with TRBJ2-1; perhaps TRBD2 as D (5 bases). This CDR3 has 15 residues. The ends were cut back, 4 bases at V and 7 bases at J, with 17 bases in the middle. Germline-derived CDR1 and CDR2 are SNHLY and FYNNEI. CDR3 amino acids: CASSGRLGGQNEQFF. The CDR3 nucleotides read TGTGCCAGCAGTGGACGGCTAGGCGGGCAGAATGAGCAGTTCTTC.

The sample holds a few counts of this clone. This chain connects TRBV2 to TRBJ2-7; 8 bases fit TRBD2. The germline gives CDR1 SNHLY, CDR2 FYNNEI. J gave up 3 bases and V 1 base, and 2 bases lay outside the gene matches. The CDR3 is made up of 14 amino acids. The CDR3 nucleotides read TGTGCCAGCAGTGAAGGTCTAGCGGGCTACGAGCAGTACTTC. Residues: CASSEGLAGYEQYF.

This clone was counted once. The chain's CDR3 is CASRADLGQGHGYTF. The DNA for the CDR3 is TGTGCCAGCAGGGCGGACCTGGGACAGGGACATGGCTACACCTTC. V gene TRBV2 combines with J gene TRBJ1-2, with 9 bases that match TRBD1. The V gene end was trimmed by 6 bases and the J gene end by 6 bases; junction bases not matched to a gene: 11. CDR1 and CDR2 from the germline V gene are SNHLY and FYNNEI. The CDR3 is 15 residues long.

In this sample, this clone turned up once. The rearrangement links TRBV11-2 to TRBJ2-5; no firm D call. CDR1 is SGHAT and CDR2 is FQNNGV in the germline V gene. There are 12 residues in the CDR3. V lost 1 base and J lost 5, with 5 bases in between. CDR3 sequence reads: CASSLGEETQYF. Written as DNA, the CDR3 is TGTGCCAGCAGCTTAGGCGAGGAGACCCAGTACTTC.

The chain employs TRBV9 and TRBJ2-1, with 9 bases lining up with TRBD2. This CDR3 spans 15 amino acids. Germline V gene data show CDR1 as SGDLS and CDR2 as YYNGEE. With V trimmed by 4 bases and J by 5 bases, 7 bases remained unmatched. In DNA form, the CDR3 reads TGTGCCAGCAGCCAGAGGACTAGCGCCGACAATGAGCAGTTCTTC. Amino acids: CASSQRTSADNEQFF.

In its sample, this clone was seen a few times. The rearrangement links TRBV5-6 to TRBJ1-5; TRBD1 aligns across 8 bases. From germline, CDR1 is SGHDT and CDR2 YYEEEE. The trim removed 3 bases at V and 3 bases at J, leaving 2 bases unmatched. The CDR3 has 14 residues. The CDR3 loop is CASSWGQVNQPQHF. CDR3 DNA: TGTGCCAGCAGCTGGGGACAGGTCAATCAGCCCCAGCATTTT.

This clone was observed a few times. The V and J genes are TRBV5-1 and TRBJ2-2; D is uncertain. The CDR3 runs to 16 residues. The V end was cut by 0 bases, the J end by 0 bases, with 9 bases between. Germline V CDR1 and CDR2: SGHRS, YFSETQ. The CDR3 DNA follows: TGCGCCAGCAGCTTGGGGCAGAATACGAACACCGGGGAGCTGTTTTTT. It specifies CASSLGQNTNTGELFF.

There are a few counts of this clone. This chain joins TRBV28 and TRBJ2-1; 10 bases match TRBD2. The CDR3 is 16 residues long. Trimming at V came to 6 bases and at J to 7 bases, leaving 12 bases not matched to a gene. The germline V gene has CDR1 MDHEN and CDR2 SYDVKM. The DNA of the CDR3 is TGTGCCAGCAGCTCCACCTGGACTAGCGGCACTAATGAGCAGTTCTTC. Its protein product is CASSSTWTSGTNEQFF.

The V gene is TRBV28, the J gene TRBJ2-7, with 9 bases aligning to TRBD1. The CDR3 consists of 16 residues. Unmatched junction bases numbered 9, after V lost 5 bases and J lost 1 base. Germline assignment: CDR1 MDHEN and CDR2 SYDVKM. CDR3 DNA: TGTGCCAGCAGTCCTGCTCCGGGACAGGGATCCTACGAGCAGTACTTC. Its protein is CASSPAPGQGSYEQYF.

This sequence joins TRBV29-1 and TRBJ2-1, with 7 bases identical to TRBD2. The germline gives CDR1 SQVTM, CDR2 ANQGSEA. The V gene end was trimmed by 4 bases and the J gene end by 1 base; junction bases not matched to a gene: 7. The CDR3 has 15 residues. CDR3 in DNA: TGCAGCGTTGGCCCAACTAGCGCGTCCTACAATGAGCAGTTCTTC. Its translation is CSVGPTSASYNEQFF.

This chain uses TRBV4-1 with TRBJ2-2; 14 bases align to TRBD2. V shed 4 bases and J 3 bases; nucleotides not matched to a gene: 7. Germline V lookup: CDR1 MGHRA, CDR2 YSYEKL. The CDR3 loop spans 18 amino acids. In DNA form, the CDR3 reads TGCGCCAGCAGCCGGCGACTAGCGGGAGGGCCAGACACCGGGGAGCTGTTTTTT. Amino acid sequence: CASSRRLAGGPDTGELFF.

V is TRBV6-5 and J is TRBJ2-3, with D perhaps matching TRBD1 (5 bases). The CDR3 has 12 amino acids. Trimming shortened V by 4 bases and J by 7 bases, and 9 bases separated the two germline ends. Germline CDR1 is MNHEY and CDR2 is SVGAGI. CDR3 DNA: TGTGCCAGCAGTTCGGACATTAATACGCAGTATTTT. Translation gives CASSSDINTQYF.

In its sample, this clone was seen a few times. The CDR3 reads CASSPGLAGLPQYF. The CDR3 DNA reads as TGCGCCAGCAGCCCGGGACTAGCGGGTCTTCCCCAGTACTTC. The chain is built from TRBV5-1 and TRBJ2-5, with 12 bases fitting TRBD2. CDR1 and CDR2 from the germline V gene are SGHRS and YFSETQ. V was clipped by 4 bases and J by 9 bases; unmatched bases: 7. This CDR3 spans 14 amino acids.

This sequence joins TRBV4-1 and TRBJ1-1, with 7 bases that match TRBD1. CDR1 is MGHRA, CDR2 YSYEKL, per germline. V was pared by 4 bases and J by 5 bases, with 10 bases of the junction left unmatched. CDR3 size: 15 residues. The CDR3 coding sequence is TGCGCCAGCAGCCCCACTCCTACAGGGGAAACTGAAGCTTTCTTT. Its translation: CASSPTPTGETEAFF.

The chain joins TRBV6-5 to TRBJ1-5; 7 bases map to TRBD1. This CDR3 contains 15 residues. CDR1 MNHEY and CDR2 SVGAGI come from the germline V gene. J gave up 1 base and V 6 bases, and 6 bases lay outside the gene matches. CDR3 in DNA: TGTGCCAGCAGACCCCAGGGGGAAAGCAATCAGCCCCAGCATTTT. Translation gives CASRPQGESNQPQHF.

The chain has TRBV10-3 and TRBJ2-5, with 10 bases identical to TRBD1. The trim removed 11 bases at V and 2 bases at J, leaving 5 bases unmatched. The CDR3 totals 13 residues. Germline V gene sequence: CDR1 ENHRY, CDR2 SYGVKD. CDR3 nucleotide sequence: TGTGCCGGCCGGGGACAGGGGCAAGAGACCCAGTACTTC. It specifies CAGRGQGQETQYF.

The gene calls are TRBV29-1 and TRBJ2-7; the match to TRBD2 covers 7 bases. V was clipped by 3 bases and J by 4 bases; unmatched bases: 15. Germline loops: CDR1 SQVTM, CDR2 ANQGSEA. This CDR3 comprises 16 residues. As DNA, the CDR3 is TGCAGCGTTGAGACCCCAGCCAGGGACTATAGATACGAGCAGTACTTC. Residues: CSVETPARDYRYEQYF.